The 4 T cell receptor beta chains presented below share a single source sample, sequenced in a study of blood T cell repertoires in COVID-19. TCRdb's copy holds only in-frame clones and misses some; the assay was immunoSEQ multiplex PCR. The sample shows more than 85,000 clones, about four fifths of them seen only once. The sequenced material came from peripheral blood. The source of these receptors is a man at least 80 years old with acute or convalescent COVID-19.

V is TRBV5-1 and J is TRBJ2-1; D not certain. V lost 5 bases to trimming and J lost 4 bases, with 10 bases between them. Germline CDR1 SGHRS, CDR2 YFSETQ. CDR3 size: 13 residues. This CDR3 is CASRVGGYNEQFF. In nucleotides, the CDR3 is TGCGCCAGCAGGGTAGGCGGATACAATGAGCAGTTCTTC.

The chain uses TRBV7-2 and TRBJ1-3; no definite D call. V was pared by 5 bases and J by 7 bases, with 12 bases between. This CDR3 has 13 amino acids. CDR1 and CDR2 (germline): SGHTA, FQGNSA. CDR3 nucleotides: TGTGCCAGCAGCCCAAAGATCCGGAACACCATATATTTT. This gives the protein CASSPKIRNTIYF. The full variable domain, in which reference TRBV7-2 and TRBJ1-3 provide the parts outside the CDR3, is GAGVSQSPSNKVTEKGKDVELRCDPISGHTALYWYRQSLGQGLEFLIYFQGNSAPDKSGLPSDRFSAERTGGSVSTLTIQRTQQEDSAVYLCASSPKIRNTIYFGEGSWLTVV.

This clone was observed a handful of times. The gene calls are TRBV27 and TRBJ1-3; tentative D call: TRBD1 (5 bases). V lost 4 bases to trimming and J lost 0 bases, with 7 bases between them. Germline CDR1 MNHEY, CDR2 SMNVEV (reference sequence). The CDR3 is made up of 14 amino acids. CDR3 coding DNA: TGTGCCAGCAGTTACAGGTACTCTGGAAACACCATATATTTT. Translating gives CASSYRYSGNTIYF.

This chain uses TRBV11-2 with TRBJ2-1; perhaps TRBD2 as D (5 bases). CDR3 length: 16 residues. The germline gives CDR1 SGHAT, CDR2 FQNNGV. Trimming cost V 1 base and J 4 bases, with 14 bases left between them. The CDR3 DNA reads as TGTGCCAGCAGCTTAGCCCTTGGGAGTATTTACAATGAGCAGTTCTTC. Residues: CASSLALGSIYNEQFF.